This entry describes one T cell receptor (beta chain). Its antigen is still unknown. The sample is drawn from a study of CXCR3-negative and CXCR3-positive naive CD8 T cells. Germline-derived CDR1 and CDR2 are DFQATT and SNEGSKA (reference sequence). The CDR3 consists of 16 residues. UMI-labeled 5' RACE TRB cDNA libraries were prepared from the cells. TCRdb re-called the 5' RACE reads and shows each CDR3 protein once, DNA omitted. Found here are roughly 71,000 distinct CDR3 sequences; the top ten clones hold nearly 1.5%. Study outcomes and limitations: Surface CD5 matched across naive subsets, and TRB CDR3 properties served to infer TCR strength. CXCR3 expression partially decreased after cryopreservation; most assays used fresh PBMCs. Against CXCR3-negative naive cells, CXCR3-positive naive cells showed more hydrophobic TRB CDR3s. Naive CXCR3-negative cells resembled naive CXCR3-positive cells in TRBV-TRBJ usage; memory cells differed.

The source is a human donor in good health. Some clones in this sample may be carry-over from other donors' samples. Sequenced material: naive CXCR3- CD8+ T cells from blood. Subset in this sample: CD45RO-CCR7+CD27+CD95- naive CD8+ T cells lacking CXCR3 (TNR3-). The chain is built from TRBV20-1 and TRBJ1-2; TCRdb designates TRBD1, a call that cannot be tested without DNA. CDR3 protein: CSARDPTAPFNYGYTF.